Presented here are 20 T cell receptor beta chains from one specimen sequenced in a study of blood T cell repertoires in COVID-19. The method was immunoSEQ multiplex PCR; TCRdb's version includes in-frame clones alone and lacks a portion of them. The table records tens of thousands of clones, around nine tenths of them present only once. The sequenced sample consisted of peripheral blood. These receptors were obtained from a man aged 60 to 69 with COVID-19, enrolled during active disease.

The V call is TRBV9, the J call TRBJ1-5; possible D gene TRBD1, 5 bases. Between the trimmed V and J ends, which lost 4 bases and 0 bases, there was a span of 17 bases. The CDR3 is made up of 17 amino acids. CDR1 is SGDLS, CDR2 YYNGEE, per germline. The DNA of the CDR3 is TGTGCCAGCAGCTTCCATGACAGACCCTATAGCAATCAGCCCCAGCATTTT. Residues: CASSFHDRPYSNQPQHF.

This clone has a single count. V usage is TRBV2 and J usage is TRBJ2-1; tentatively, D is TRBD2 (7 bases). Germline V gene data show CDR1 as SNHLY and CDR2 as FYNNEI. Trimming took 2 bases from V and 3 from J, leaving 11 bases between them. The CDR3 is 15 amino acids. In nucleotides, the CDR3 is TGTGCCAGCAGTGAACAAGGGGGGGTCTACAATGAGCAGTTCTTC. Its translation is CASSEQGGVYNEQFF.

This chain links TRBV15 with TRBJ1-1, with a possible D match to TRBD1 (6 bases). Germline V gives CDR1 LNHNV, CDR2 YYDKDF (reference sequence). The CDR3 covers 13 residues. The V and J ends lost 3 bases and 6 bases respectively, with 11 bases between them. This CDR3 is CATSSIQGPEAFF. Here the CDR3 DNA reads TGTGCCACCAGCAGTATTCAGGGGCCTGAAGCTTTCTTT.

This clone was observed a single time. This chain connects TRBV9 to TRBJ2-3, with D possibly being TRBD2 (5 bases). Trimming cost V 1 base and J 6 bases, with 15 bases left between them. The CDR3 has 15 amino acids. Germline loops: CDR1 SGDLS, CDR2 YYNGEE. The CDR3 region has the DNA TGTGCCAGCAGCGTACGCTGGACTCCGGAGGATACGCAGTATTTT. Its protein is CASSVRWTPEDTQYF. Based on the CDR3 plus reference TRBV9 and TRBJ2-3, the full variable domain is DSGVTQTPKHLITATGQRVTLRCSPRSGDLSVYWYQQSLDQGLQFLIQYYNGEERAKGNILERFSAQQFPDLHSELNLSSLELGDSALYFCASSVRWTPEDTQYFGPGTRLTVL.

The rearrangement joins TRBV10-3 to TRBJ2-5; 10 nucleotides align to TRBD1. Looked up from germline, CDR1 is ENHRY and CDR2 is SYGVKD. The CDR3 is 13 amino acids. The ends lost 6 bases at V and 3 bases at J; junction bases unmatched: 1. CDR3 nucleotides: TGTGCCATCAGAGGGACAGGGGAAGAGACCCAGTACTTC. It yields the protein CAIRGTGEETQYF.

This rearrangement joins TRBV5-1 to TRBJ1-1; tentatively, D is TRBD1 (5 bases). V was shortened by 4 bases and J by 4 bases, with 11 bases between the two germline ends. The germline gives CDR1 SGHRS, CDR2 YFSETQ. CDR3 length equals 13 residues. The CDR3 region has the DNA TGCGCCAGCAGCCAACCAGGGATCACTGAAGCTTTCTTT. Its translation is CASSQPGITEAFF.

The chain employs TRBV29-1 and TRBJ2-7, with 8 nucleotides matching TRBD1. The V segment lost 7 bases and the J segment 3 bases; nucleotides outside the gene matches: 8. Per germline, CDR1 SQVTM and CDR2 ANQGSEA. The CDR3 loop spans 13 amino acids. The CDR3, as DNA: TGCAGCGCCATTGCCGGGACAGGCTACGAGCAGTACTTC. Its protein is CSAIAGTGYEQYF.

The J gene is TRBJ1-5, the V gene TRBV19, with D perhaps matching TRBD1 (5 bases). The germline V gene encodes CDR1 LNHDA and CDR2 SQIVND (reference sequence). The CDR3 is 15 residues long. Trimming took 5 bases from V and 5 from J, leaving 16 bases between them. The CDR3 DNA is TGTGCCAGTAGTCCTCCGGCAGGGTTCCATCAGCCCCAGCATTTT. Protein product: CASSPPAGFHQPQHF.

The CDR3 DNA is TGTGCCAGCAGCCTTAGCGGGAGGGCCTACAATGAGCAGTTCTTC. This codes for CASSLSGRAYNEQFF. J is TRBJ2-1 and V is TRBV11-3, with 11 bases identical to TRBD2. With V trimmed by 5 bases and J by 2 bases, 2 bases remained unmatched. Germline CDR1 is SGHNT and CDR2 is YENEEA. This CDR3 has 15 amino acids.

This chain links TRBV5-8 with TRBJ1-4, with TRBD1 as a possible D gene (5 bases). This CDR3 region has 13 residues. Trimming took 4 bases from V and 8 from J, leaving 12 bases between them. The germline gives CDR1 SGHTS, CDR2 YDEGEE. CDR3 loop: CASSPDRNEKLFF. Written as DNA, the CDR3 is TGTGCCAGCAGCCCCGACAGAAACGAAAAACTGTTTTTT.

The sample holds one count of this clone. The CDR3 region is CASSTIAGYYNEQFF. The CDR3 region has the DNA TGTGCCAGCAGTACCATAGCGGGCTACTACAATGAGCAGTTCTTC. This rearrangement joins TRBV6-5 to TRBJ2-1; 7 bases align to TRBD2. This CDR3 comprises 15 residues. With 5 bases clipped from V and 3 bases from J, the junction kept 7 bases outside the gene matches. Germline assignment: CDR1 MNHEY and CDR2 SVGAGI.

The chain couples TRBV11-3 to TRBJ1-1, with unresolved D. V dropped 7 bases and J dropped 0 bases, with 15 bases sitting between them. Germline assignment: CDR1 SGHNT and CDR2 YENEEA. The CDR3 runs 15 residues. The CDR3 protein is CASNKGGEMNTEAFF. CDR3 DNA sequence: TGTGCCAGCAACAAAGGAGGAGAAATGAACACTGAAGCTTTCTTT. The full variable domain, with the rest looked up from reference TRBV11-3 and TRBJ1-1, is EAGVVQSPRYKIIEKKQPVAFWCNPISGHNTLYWYLQNLGQGPELLIRYENEEAVDDSQLPKDRFSAERLKGVDSTLKIQPAELGDSAVYLCASNKGGEMNTEAFFGQGTRLTVV.

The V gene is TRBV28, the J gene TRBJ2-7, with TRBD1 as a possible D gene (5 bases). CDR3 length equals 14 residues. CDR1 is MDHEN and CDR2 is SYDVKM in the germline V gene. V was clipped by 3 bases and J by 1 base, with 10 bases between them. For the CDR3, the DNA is TGTGCCAGCAGTTTGCAGGGCCAATCCTACGAGCAGTACTTC. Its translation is CASSLQGQSYEQYF.

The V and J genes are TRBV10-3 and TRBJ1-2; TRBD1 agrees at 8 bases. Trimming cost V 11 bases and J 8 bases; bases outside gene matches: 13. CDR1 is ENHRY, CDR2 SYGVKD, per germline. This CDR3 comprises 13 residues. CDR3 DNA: TGTGCCGTCTCGACAGGGGCAGGGCGGGGCTACACCTTC. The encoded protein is CAVSTGAGRGYTF.

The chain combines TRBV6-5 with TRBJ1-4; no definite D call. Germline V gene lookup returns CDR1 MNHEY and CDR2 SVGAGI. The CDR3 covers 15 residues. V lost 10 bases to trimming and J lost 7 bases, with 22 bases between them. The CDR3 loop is CATGVSMSDSEKLFF. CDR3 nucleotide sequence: TGTGCCACCGGGGTCAGTATGAGCGATAGTGAAAAACTGTTTTTT.

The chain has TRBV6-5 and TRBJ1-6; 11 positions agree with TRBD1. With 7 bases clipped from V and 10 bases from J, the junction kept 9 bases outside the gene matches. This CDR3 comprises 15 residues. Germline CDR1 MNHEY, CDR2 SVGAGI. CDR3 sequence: CASTRTGTGGSPLHF. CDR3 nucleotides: TGTGCCAGCACTCGTACCGGGACAGGGGGATCACCCCTCCACTTT.

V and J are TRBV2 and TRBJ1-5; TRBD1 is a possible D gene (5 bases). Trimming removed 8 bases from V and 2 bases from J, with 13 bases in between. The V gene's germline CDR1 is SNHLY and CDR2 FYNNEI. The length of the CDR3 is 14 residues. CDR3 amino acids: CASGVQGGNQPQHF. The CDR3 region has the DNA TGTGCCAGCGGGGTCCAGGGTGGCAATCAGCCCCAGCATTTT.

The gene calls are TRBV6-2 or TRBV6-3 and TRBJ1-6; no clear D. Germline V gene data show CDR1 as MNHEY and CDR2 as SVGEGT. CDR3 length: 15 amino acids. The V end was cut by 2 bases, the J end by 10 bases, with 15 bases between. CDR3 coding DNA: TGTGCCAGCAGTTACGGAATGGCCGGGAGCTCACCCCTCCACTTT. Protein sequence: CASSYGMAGSSPLHF.

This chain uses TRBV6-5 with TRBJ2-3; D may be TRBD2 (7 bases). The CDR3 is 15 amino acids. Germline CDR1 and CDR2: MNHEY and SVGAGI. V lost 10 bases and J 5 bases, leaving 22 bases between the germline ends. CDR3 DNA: TGTGCCACCAACCCAATCGGGGGGCGCGGAGATACGCAGTATTTT. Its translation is CATNPIGGRGDTQYF.

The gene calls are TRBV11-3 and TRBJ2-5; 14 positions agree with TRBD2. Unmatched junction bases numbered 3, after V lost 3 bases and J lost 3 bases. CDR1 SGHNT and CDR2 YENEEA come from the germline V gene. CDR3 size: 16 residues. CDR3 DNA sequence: TGTGCCAGCAGCTTTGGGACTAGCGGGAGTGAAGAGACCCAGTACTTC. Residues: CASSFGTSGSEETQYF.